Listed below are T cell receptor beta chains from one sample, sequenced in a study of patients and donors after allogeneic stem cell transplantation. TCRdb independently ran MiXCR on the RT-PCR reads; one entry per CDR3 protein. The sample lists about 230,000 distinct CDR3 sequences; around an eighth were seen once. The specimen sequenced was blood, either unsorted or a sorted T cell fraction (not recorded which). All receptors derive from a human donor who was either an allogeneic HSCT recipient or a stem cell or donor lymphocyte infusion donor (not recorded which). It is not recorded whose cells these are; they may come from a transplant donor. Both conserved end residues are part of each CDR3. Fields, in order: D gene, V gene, J gene, clone size, CDR3 DNA, CDR3 protein. D genes are given only for firm matches. Only part of the rows carry a size: once, few, many, or a class if the clone is expanded.

D gene: TRBD1
V gene: TRBV7-9
J gene: TRBJ1-6
clone size: .
CDR3 DNA: TGTGCCAGCAGCTCGCGGGTCGGGACAGGGGTTTCACCCCTCCACTTT
CDR3 protein: CASSSRVGTGVSPLHF

D gene: TRBD2
V gene: TRBV5-1
J gene: TRBJ2-3
clone size: .
CDR3 DNA: TGCGCCAGCAATCAAGCGGGGGTCACAGATACGCAGTATTTT
CDR3 protein: CASNQAGVTDTQYF

D gene: .
V gene: TRBV7-8
J gene: TRBJ2-5
clone size: .
CDR3 DNA: TGTGCCAGCAGCGCCAACAGGGTAGAGACCCAGTACTTC
CDR3 protein: CASSANRVETQYF

D gene: .
V gene: TRBV5-5
J gene: TRBJ2-4
clone size: few
CDR3 DNA: TGTGCCAGCAGCTTAAGTGGTGGGACTTTAAACATTCAGTACTTC
CDR3 protein: CASSLSGGTLNIQYF

D gene: TRBD1
V gene: TRBV4-3
J gene: TRBJ1-4
clone size: few
CDR3 DNA: TGCGCCAGCAGCCACGATACCGGGACAGGGGGCATCGCTAATGAAAAACTGTTTTTT
CDR3 protein: CASSHDTGTGGIANEKLFF

D gene: .
V gene: TRBV21-1
J gene: TRBJ1-1
clone size: few
CDR3 DNA: TGTGCCAGCAGCAAAGAGATCAGGGGGCGCGTCTCTGAAGCTTTCTTT
CDR3 protein: CASSKEIRGRVSEAFF

D gene: .
V gene: TRBV27
J gene: TRBJ1-2
clone size: few
CDR3 DNA: TGTGCCAGCAGTCAAACCAGGGGTGATGGAGGCTACACCTTC
CDR3 protein: CASSQTRGDGGYTF

D gene: .
V gene: TRBV29-1
J gene: TRBJ2-7
clone size: .
CDR3 DNA: TGCAGCGTTGTCGGTGGGAAAAGCTCCTACGAGCAGTACTTC
CDR3 protein: CSVVGGKSSYEQYF

D gene: TRBD2
V gene: TRBV11-2
J gene: TRBJ2-3
clone size: few
CDR3 DNA: TGTGCCAGCAGCGCTACTAGCGGGAGGGCGAGGGATACGCAGTATTTT
CDR3 protein: CASSATSGRARDTQYF

D gene: TRBD1
V gene: TRBV5-6
J gene: TRBJ2-2
clone size: .
CDR3 DNA: TGTGCCAGCAGCCCCGGGACAGACAGCACCGGGGAGCTGTTTTTT
CDR3 protein: CASSPGTDSTGELFF

D gene: TRBD1
V gene: TRBV12-3/TRBV12-4
J gene: TRBJ1-6
clone size: .
CDR3 DNA: TGTGCCAGCAGTTTTCAAGGACAGGGGGCATCACCCCTCCACTTT
CDR3 protein: CASSFQGQGASPLHF

D gene: .
V gene: TRBV6-1
J gene: TRBJ1-4
clone size: few
CDR3 DNA: TGTGCCTCCCGGGACGGGACGAATGAAAAACTGTTTTTT
CDR3 protein: CASRDGTNEKLFF

D gene: .
V gene: TRBV2
J gene: TRBJ2-1
clone size: many
CDR3 DNA: TGTGCCAGCATGGAAGGAGCCTACAATGAGCAGTTCTTC
CDR3 protein: CASMEGAYNEQFF

D gene: TRBD1
V gene: TRBV27
J gene: TRBJ2-3
clone size: once
CDR3 DNA: TGTGCCAGCAGTTTCTTCGGGACAGGGGGCCTAAGCACAGATACGCAGTATTTT
CDR3 protein: CASSFFGTGGLSTDTQYF

D gene: TRBD2
V gene: TRBV6-5
J gene: TRBJ2-5
clone size: .
CDR3 DNA: TGTGCCAGCAGTTACTCGTCTAGCGGCCAAGAGACCCAGTACTTC
CDR3 protein: CASSYSSSGQETQYF

D gene: .
V gene: TRBV24-1
J gene: TRBJ2-3
clone size: many
CDR3 DNA: TGTGCCACCAATACAGGGAGCACAGATACGCAGTATTTT
CDR3 protein: CATNTGSTDTQYF

D gene: .
V gene: TRBV15
J gene: TRBJ2-1
clone size: .
CDR3 DNA: TGTGCCACCAGCAGAGCGGGAAGAGAGAATGAGCAGTTCTTC
CDR3 protein: CATSRAGRENEQFF

D gene: .
V gene: TRBV19
J gene: TRBJ1-1
clone size: .
CDR3 DNA: TGTGCCAGTAGTATAGTGGTTTCGTTCACTGAAGCTTTCTTT
CDR3 protein: CASSIVVSFTEAFF

D gene: .
V gene: TRBV7-3
J gene: TRBJ1-5
clone size: many
CDR3 DNA: TGTGCCAGCAGCCAGACTGGCGGGGAGAATCAGCCCCAGCATTTT
CDR3 protein: CASSQTGGENQPQHF

D gene: TRBD1
V gene: TRBV7-9
J gene: TRBJ1-1
clone size: few
CDR3 DNA: TGTGCCAGCAGCCGCGACAGGGGCTGGAACACTGAAGCTTTCTTT
CDR3 protein: CASSRDRGWNTEAFF

D gene: .
V gene: TRBV9
J gene: TRBJ2-1
clone size: many
CDR3 DNA: TGTGCCAGCAGCGGAACCAGCCGCCCCTACAATGAGCAGTTCTTC
CDR3 protein: CASSGTSRPYNEQFF

D gene: .
V gene: TRBV7-8
J gene: TRBJ2-1
clone size: .
CDR3 DNA: TGTGCCAGCAGCCCGACCGAAAGGCTTCTAGCCGGGGACAATGAGCAGTTCTTC
CDR3 protein: CASSPTERLLAGDNEQFF

D gene: .
V gene: TRBV29-1
J gene: TRBJ1-1
clone size: .
CDR3 DNA: TGCAGCGTTGTCTCCGTGTATGAAGCTTTCTTT
CDR3 protein: CSVVSVYEAFF

D gene: .
V gene: TRBV6-1
J gene: TRBJ2-7
clone size: many
CDR3 DNA: TGTGCCGGGGGGAAGGGTAGGACCTACGAGCAGTACTTC
CDR3 protein: CAGGKGRTYEQYF

D gene: .
V gene: TRBV2
J gene: TRBJ2-2
clone size: few
CDR3 DNA: TGTGCCAGCACCTGGAGGGGTAACACCGGGGAGCTGTTTTTT
CDR3 protein: CASTWRGNTGELFF

D gene: TRBD1
V gene: TRBV29-1
J gene: TRBJ1-2
clone size: .
CDR3 DNA: TGCAGCGTTAGCCCGGGACAGGGGGCAAGAGGAAGTGGCTACACCTTC
CDR3 protein: CSVSPGQGARGSGYTF

D gene: .
V gene: TRBV3-1
J gene: TRBJ2-4
clone size: .
CDR3 DNA: TGTGCCAGCAGCCTTATTCCGGGACAAGCTCAAAACATTCAGTACTTC
CDR3 protein: CASSLIPGQAQNIQYF

D gene: .
V gene: TRBV18
J gene: TRBJ1-5
clone size: .
CDR3 DNA: TGTGCCAGCTCACCTCTTCCCGGGCAATTTAGCAATCAGCCCCAGCATTTT
CDR3 protein: CASSPLPGQFSNQPQHF

D gene: .
V gene: TRBV27
J gene: TRBJ2-7
clone size: .
CDR3 DNA: TGTGCCAGCAGTTTCCGAGACGGGGGAAGATACGAGCAGTACTTC
CDR3 protein: CASSFRDGGRYEQYF

D gene: .
V gene: TRBV5-1
J gene: TRBJ2-3
clone size: many
CDR3 DNA: TGCGCCAGCATGCGACAGGCGAGCACAGATACGCAGTATTTT
CDR3 protein: CASMRQASTDTQYF

D gene: .
V gene: TRBV6-1
J gene: TRBJ1-5
clone size: .
CDR3 DNA: TGTGCCAGCAGTGAAGCCGTTGTGGGACCCCAGCATTTT
CDR3 protein: CASSEAVVGPQHF

D gene: .
V gene: TRBV6-2/TRBV6-3
J gene: TRBJ1-1
clone size: .
CDR3 DNA: TGTGCCAGCAGCTGGAACCCCAGAACCGGTGAAGCTTTCTTT
CDR3 protein: CASSWNPRTGEAFF

D gene: TRBD2
V gene: TRBV28
J gene: TRBJ2-7
clone size: .
CDR3 DNA: TGTGCCAGCCTCAGCGGGGGGACCTCCTACGAGCAGTACTTC
CDR3 protein: CASLSGGTSYEQYF

D gene: TRBD1
V gene: TRBV10-3
J gene: TRBJ1-2
clone size: .
CDR3 DNA: TGTGCCATCAGTGAACGACAGGGAAGGGACTATGGCTACACCTTC
CDR3 protein: CAISERQGRDYGYTF

D gene: .
V gene: TRBV24-1
J gene: TRBJ2-1
clone size: many
CDR3 DNA: TGTGCCACCAGTGATCTTAGACAGAATAACAATGAGCAGTTCTTC
CDR3 protein: CATSDLRQNNNEQFF

D gene: .
V gene: TRBV5-1
J gene: TRBJ2-6
clone size: few
CDR3 DNA: TGCGCCAGCAGCCTAACCGGACAAGCCTCTGGGGCCAACGTCCTGACTTTC
CDR3 protein: CASSLTGQASGANVLTF

D gene: TRBD1
V gene: TRBV6-2/TRBV6-3
J gene: TRBJ2-5
clone size: .
CDR3 DNA: TGTGCCAGCAGTTCCAGACAGGGGAGGAGGGAGACCCAGTACTTC
CDR3 protein: CASSSRQGRRETQYF